Given below is one T cell receptor (beta chain) in context. As yet, its antigen is unknown. This sample is part of a study of T cell clonotyping in hematopoietic cell transplantation. Profiled with immunoSEQ multiplex PCR; TCRdb holds only in-frame clones, not every one. The profile shows 15,000 or so clones, 65% to 90% of them singletons. Study-level points and caveats: Cells were unsorted, so CD4 and CD8 contributions were not separated. Recipient TCR diversity dropped after transplant; expanded clonotypes rose from day 30 to 180. Higher Inverse Simpson Index values in graft donor and pretransplant recipient predicted broader posttransplant TCR diversity. Few recipient clonotypes overlapped donors; over 97% were de novo at given depth.

The CDR3 covers 13 residues. Trimming cost V 0 bases and J 6 bases, with 9 bases left between them. Germline CDR1 SGHDT, CDR2 YYEEEE. This chain joins TRBV5-6 and TRBJ1-2; D unclear. This sequence originates from a male patient in his fifties who had an allogeneic stem cell transplant from an unrelated donor, so T cells may come from the graft donor. Some clones in this sample may be carry-over from other donors' samples. This specimen consisted of PBMCs, obtained 100 days after allogeneic stem cell transplant. The CDR3 sequence is CASSLGGSDGYTF. The CDR3 coding sequence is TGTGCCAGCAGCTTGGGAGGGAGCGATGGCTACACCTTC.